This TCR beta chain originates from a study of blood T cells in healthy people across ages. The overall study: About one barcoded beta molecule per two T cells was captured by template switching. Study-level results: Roughly linear declines in TCR beta diversity per million T cells occurred with age.

V lost 5 bases, J lost 4 bases, and 8 bases lay in between. Germline V CDR1 and CDR2: PRHDT, FYEKMQ (reference sequence). There are 12 residues in the CDR3. As for this clonotype: Its antigen is not known.

Using a J-beta primer mix together with a sample-barcoded 5' primer, a second PCR was run for roughly 6 to 11 cycles. The authors tagged each cDNA molecule using a template-switch adaptor with 12 random nucleotides. TCRdb itself ran the 5' RACE reads through MiXCR, one entry per CDR3 protein. The table has 1.5 million to 2 million distinct CDR3 sequences, approximately 50% seen once. Sequences were obtained from blood. The gene calls are TRBV13 and TRBJ1-1; D remains ambiguous. The clonotype comes from a middle-aged woman in good health. The CDR3 sequence: CASSRRSTEAFF. The DNA of the CDR3 is TGTGCCAGCAGCCGCCGGAGCACTGAAGCTTTCTTT.